Below, 10 T cell receptor beta chains from the same sample are listed, as sequenced in a study of cytomegalovirus exposure and HLA in healthy donors. It was with 60 Vbeta and 13 Jbeta primers that the PCR ran. Using immunoSEQ multiplex PCR, the repertoire was profiled, and TCRdb retains in-frame clones only, with some absent. The data contain about 130,000 clones, around 80% of them seen just once; the ten biggest clones take up 11%. Source material: PBMCs. The receptors were sampled from a young man in good health and CMV-seropositive.

The chain employs TRBV5-1 and TRBJ2-7, with D perhaps TRBD2 (6 bases). CDR3 length: 15 residues. Deletions cut 0 bases from V and 2 bases from J, with 12 bases between. CDR1 is SGHRS, CDR2 YFSETQ, per germline. Here the CDR3 reads CASSLDASDAYEQYF. CDR3 DNA: TGCGCCAGCAGCTTGGATGCTAGCGACGCCTACGAGCAGTACTTC.

V usage is TRBV9 and J usage is TRBJ2-7, with TRBD2 identical over 8 bases. Germline V gene sequence: CDR1 SGDLS, CDR2 YYNGEE. The V gene end was trimmed by 2 bases and the J gene end by 2 bases; junction bases not matched to a gene: 6. This CDR3 contains 15 residues. This chain's CDR3 is CASSVGGARPYEQYF. The CDR3 DNA reads TGTGCCAGCAGCGTCGGGGGGGCCCGCCCCTACGAGCAGTACTTC.

V usage is TRBV7-6 and J usage is TRBJ2-2, with 8 bases that match TRBD2. The CDR3 extends over 18 amino acids. CDR1 is SGHVS and CDR2 is FNYEAQ in the germline V gene. After removal of 8 bases from V and 4 bases from J, the junction contained 18 bases not matched to a gene. The CDR3 nucleotides read TGTGCCAGCGGCTCCCCTAGTTCGGCTAGCGGGTTCACCGGGGAGCTGTTTTTT. Protein product: CASGSPSSASGFTGELFF.

This chain links TRBV7-9 with TRBJ1-2; 7 nucleotides agree with TRBD1. CDR1 and CDR2 (germline): SEHNR, FQNEAQ (reference sequence). The CDR3 contains 17 residues. V was pared by 0 bases and J by 5 bases, with 12 bases of the junction left unmatched. The DNA of the CDR3 is TGTGCCAGCAGCTTAGCCGGAGGGGGCGACATCCCTTATGGCTACACCTTC. Translation gives CASSLAGGGDIPYGYTF. The full variable domain, in which reference TRBV7-9 and TRBJ1-2 provide the parts outside the CDR3, is DTGVSQNPRHKITKRGQNVTFRCDPISEHNRLYWYRQTLGQGPEFLTYFQNEAQLEKSRLLSDRFSAERPKGSFSTLEIQRTEQGDSAMYLCASSLAGGGDIPYGYTFGSGTRLTVV.

The chain combines TRBV7-2 with TRBJ1-2; D gene ambiguous. Trimming left V 4 bases short and J 8 bases short, with 17 bases between. This CDR3 is 14 amino acids long. Germline V gene lookup returns CDR1 SGHTA and CDR2 FQGNSA. CDR3 bases: TGTGCCAGCAGCTCCCAGTCCGAGGGAGGAGGCTACACCTTC. Translation: CASSSQSEGGGYTF.

The chain links TRBV14 to TRBJ1-6; D ambiguous. Germline V gene sequence: CDR1 SGHDN, CDR2 FVKESK. This CDR3 has 15 residues. V was shortened by 4 bases and J by 2 bases, with 9 bases between the two germline ends. The DNA for the CDR3 is TGTGCCAGCAGCCCCCGGAGGCCCTATAATTCACCCCTCCACTTT. Protein product: CASSPRRPYNSPLHF.

The J gene is TRBJ1-1, the V gene TRBV7-9; TRBD1 agrees at 10 bases. Per the germline V gene, CDR1 is SEHNR and CDR2 is FQNEAQ (reference sequence). This CDR3 region has 15 residues. With V trimmed by 3 bases and J by 0 bases, 1 base remained unmatched. CDR3 nucleotide sequence: TGTGCCAGCAGCTTGACAGGGGGCTTGAACACTGAAGCTTTCTTT. Its protein is CASSLTGGLNTEAFF.

The chain links TRBV4-1 to TRBJ2-7; 8 positions match TRBD2. This CDR3 contains 15 residues. Germline V gene sequence: CDR1 MGHRA, CDR2 YSYEKL. Unmatched junction bases numbered 10, after V lost 2 bases and J lost 7 bases. The CDR3 nucleotides read TGCGCCAGCAGCCAACCCACGACTAGCGTTAGGGAGCAGTACTTC. Protein sequence: CASSQPTTSVREQYF.

The CDR3 DNA sequence: TGCGCCAGCAGCCGAGAGGGGGCAGGGCAGCCCCAGCATTTT. It specifies CASSREGAGQPQHF. The rearrangement joins TRBV5-1 to TRBJ1-5, with 7 bases identical to TRBD1. The germline CDR1 and CDR2 sequences are SGHRS and YFSETQ. The CDR3 extends over 14 amino acids. V gave up 4 bases and J gave up 7 bases; unmatched junction bases: 8.

The CDR3 region has the DNA TGCGCCAGCAGCCACGACACCTACGAGCAGTACTTC. Translating it yields CASSHDTYEQYF. V and J are TRBV5-1 and TRBJ2-7; no firm D call. The CDR3 has 12 residues. Germline lookup yields CDR1 SGHRS and CDR2 YFSETQ. Trimming removed 4 bases at V and 2 bases at J, with 7 bases between. Using reference TRBV5-1 and TRBJ2-7 for the parts outside the CDR3, the full variable domain is KAGVTQTPRYLIKTRGQQVTLSCSPISGHRSVSWYQQTPGQGLQFLFEYFSETQRNKGNFPGRFSGRQFSNSRSEMNVSTLELGDSALYLCASSHDTYEQYFGPGTRLTVT.